A selection of T cell receptor beta chains follows, all from one sample in a study of blood T cell repertoires in COVID-19. The assay was immunoSEQ multiplex PCR, and TCRdb's table has in-frame clones only and misses some. The profile shows about 250,000 clones, nearly 90% of them singletons. Sequencing was done on a sample of peripheral blood. These receptors all come from a man between 18 and 29 years old with active or convalescent COVID-19. The CDR3 runs from the conserved cysteine through the conserved F or W. Each record gives: CDR3 length, V gene, CDR3 protein.

cdr3_length: 15
v_call: TRBV4-3
cdr3_aa: CASSQDVAPRAPLHF

cdr3_length: 10
v_call: TRBV20-1
cdr3_aa: CSARNNGYTF

cdr3_length: 14
v_call: TRBV7-2
cdr3_aa: CASSLGGITGELFF

cdr3_length: 13
v_call: TRBV13
cdr3_aa: CASSRDSFDEQYF

cdr3_length: 16
v_call: TRBV9
cdr3_aa: CASSPVGRPLGHEQYF

cdr3_length: 17
v_call: TRBV27
cdr3_aa: CASSFADRVRSGNTIYF

cdr3_length: 14
v_call: TRBV28
cdr3_aa: CATKGGQSGQPQHF

cdr3_length: 15
v_call: TRBV13
cdr3_aa: CASSPRQGLGEKLFF

cdr3_length: 11
v_call: TRBV15
cdr3_aa: CATSREEEQFF

cdr3_length: 19
v_call: TRBV9
cdr3_aa: CASSVGGTGGLSYNSPLHF

cdr3_length: 13
v_call: TRBV9
cdr3_aa: CASSVDEDQPQHF

cdr3_length: 18
v_call: TRBV3-1/TRBV3-2
cdr3_aa: CASSQDYRGISGRYEQYF

cdr3_length: 15
v_call: TRBV6-5
cdr3_aa: CASSTRALGTDTQYF

cdr3_length: 15
v_call: TRBV19
cdr3_aa: CASSFQGKGDNEQFF

cdr3_length: 15
v_call: TRBV12-5
cdr3_aa: CASGLAGTIYYEQYF

cdr3_length: 15
v_call: TRBV5-1
cdr3_aa: CASSLGGGVDYGYTF

cdr3_length: 16
v_call: TRBV5-1
cdr3_aa: CASSTNRDRVFQPQHF

cdr3_length: 14
v_call: TRBV5-3
cdr3_aa: CARSLVGREETQYF

cdr3_length: 14
v_call: TRBV7-9
cdr3_aa: CASSPRTANTEAFF

cdr3_length: 14
v_call: TRBV3-1/TRBV3-2
cdr3_aa: CASSPTSAGDTQYF

cdr3_length: 16
v_call: TRBV7-2
cdr3_aa: CASSLVVRDSGNTIYF

cdr3_length: 13
v_call: TRBV12-3/TRBV12-4
cdr3_aa: CASSFEGEGGYTF

cdr3_length: 13
v_call: TRBV6-6
cdr3_aa: CASSYGGTYEQYF

cdr3_length: 14
v_call: TRBV30
cdr3_aa: CAWTQGAKGGELFF

cdr3_length: 16
v_call: TRBV7-7
cdr3_aa: CASSFRVTPFTDTQYF

cdr3_length: 17
v_call: TRBV5-1
cdr3_aa: CASSSGLAGTRTDTQYF

cdr3_length: 16
v_call: TRBV19
cdr3_aa: CASSSDGRGTHYEQYF

cdr3_length: 12
v_call: TRBV27
cdr3_aa: CASGGQYTEAFF

cdr3_length: 16
v_call: TRBV10-3
cdr3_aa: CAISESAGGQLYEQYF

cdr3_length: 14
v_call: TRBV6-5
cdr3_aa: CASISWQKNSPLHF

cdr3_length: 17
v_call: TRBV30
cdr3_aa: CAWSVRWTDRVSPEQYF

cdr3_length: 16
v_call: TRBV7-2
cdr3_aa: CASSPGTAHSNQPQHF

cdr3_length: 18
v_call: TRBV4-3
cdr3_aa: CASSQEGGSGRAYNEQFF

cdr3_length: 13
v_call: TRBV6-5
cdr3_aa: CASSYMAGEGYTF

cdr3_length: 17
v_call: TRBV7-2
cdr3_aa: CASSPGTTGQEVSGYTF

cdr3_length: 15
v_call: TRBV7-2
cdr3_aa: CASSLPTSGSYEQYF

cdr3_length: 15
v_call: TRBV7-6
cdr3_aa: CASSLGPSGVNEQFF

cdr3_length: 17
v_call: TRBV3-1/TRBV3-2
cdr3_aa: CASSQSRAVLPYNEQFF

cdr3_length: 13
v_call: TRBV15
cdr3_aa: CATSSRDGYEQYF

cdr3_length: 13
v_call: TRBV7-9
cdr3_aa: CASEVGGNTEAFF

cdr3_length: 17
v_call: TRBV4-3
cdr3_aa: CASSQRPGTSSYNEQFF

cdr3_length: 19
v_call: TRBV5-1
cdr3_aa: CASSLTFGGPQSRYNEQFF

cdr3_length: 17
v_call: TRBV6-9
cdr3_aa: CASSYLGLAGEGETQYF

cdr3_length: 15
v_call: TRBV14
cdr3_aa: CASRVGVKGANVLTF

cdr3_length: 14
v_call: TRBV9
cdr3_aa: CASSVAGGGYGYTF

cdr3_length: 14
v_call: TRBV6-5
cdr3_aa: CASSWRDRGYEQYF

cdr3_length: 15
v_call: TRBV28
cdr3_aa: CASSLLGAGGNTIYF

cdr3_length: 18
v_call: TRBV7-8
cdr3_aa: CASSFRPAGVGNTGELFF

cdr3_length: 17
v_call: TRBV24-1
cdr3_aa: CATSDRPGHGVNQPQHF

cdr3_length: 12
v_call: TRBV29-1
cdr3_aa: CSVGGQGVEAFF

cdr3_length: 17
v_call: TRBV19
cdr3_aa: CASSTPRQALENYGYTF

cdr3_length: 13
v_call: TRBV10-3
cdr3_aa: CAIMGTGNTEAFF

cdr3_length: 16
v_call: TRBV9
cdr3_aa: CASSPGLAESTDTQYF

cdr3_length: 18
v_call: TRBV6-6
cdr3_aa: CASSLLGVGGGYNEKLFF

cdr3_length: 16
v_call: TRBV6-5
cdr3_aa: CASSYSRGQVTYEQYF